Following are 29 T cell receptor beta chains from one sample sequenced in a study of blood T cell repertoires in COVID-19. Assay: immunoSEQ multiplex PCR; the TCRdb copy retains only in-frame clones and omits some. The top ten hold roughly 1.9% of the sample, which has 55,000 to 95,000 clones, 82% seen once. Sequencing was performed on peripheral blood. Every receptor here comes from an older woman with acute or convalescent COVID-19.

The rearrangement joins TRBV19 to TRBJ1-1, with a weak D call TRBD1 (5 bases). This CDR3 comprises 15 residues. V gave up 2 bases and J gave up 0 bases, with 10 bases separating them. The germline CDR1 and CDR2 sequences are LNHDA and SQIVND (reference sequence). The CDR3 loop reads CASSIRGTLNTEAFF. CDR3 sequence (DNA): TGTGCCAGTAGTATACGGGGGACCTTGAACACTGAAGCTTTCTTT.

The chain has TRBV4-2 and TRBJ1-5; D call uncertain. V lost 4 bases and J lost 2, with 9 bases in between. CDR3 size: 14 residues. Germline-derived CDR1 and CDR2 are LGHNA and YNFKEQ. CDR3 in DNA: TGTGCCAGCAGCCCCGAGCAGGGCAATCAGCCCCAGCATTTT. Translating gives CASSPEQGNQPQHF.

The chain couples TRBV18 to TRBJ1-3; 12 nucleotides match TRBD1. CDR1 and CDR2 from the germline V gene are KGHSH and LQKENI. The junction had 7 bases not matched to a gene; V was cut back by 6 bases and J by 1 base. The CDR3 covers 17 residues. CDR3 in amino acids: CASSPGTGGLSGNTIYF. Here the CDR3 DNA reads TGTGCCAGCTCGCCTGGGACAGGGGGCCTATCTGGAAACACCATATATTTT.

The CDR3: CASSPTPGQGNSPLHF. In DNA form, the CDR3 reads TGTGCCAGCTCACCCACTCCGGGACAGGGAAATTCACCCCTCCACTTT. This rearrangement joins TRBV18 to TRBJ1-6; 9 bases fit TRBD1. V lost 3 bases, J lost 7 bases, and 7 bases stayed unmatched. The CDR3 length is 16 residues. CDR1 is KGHSH, CDR2 LQKENI, per germline.

The V call is TRBV7-6, the J call TRBJ1-1, with D perhaps TRBD1 (6 bases). With 7 bases removed from V and 7 bases from J, the gap between germline ends came to 22 bases. CDR1 and CDR2 (germline): SGHVS, FNYEAQ. The length of the CDR3 is 15 residues. In DNA form, the CDR3 reads TGTGCCAGCACCCTACGATCGGGGGGGCAAGGTGAAGCTTTCTTT. Protein: CASTLRSGGQGEAFF. Looking up the rest from reference TRBV7-6 and TRBJ1-1 gives the full variable domain: GAGVSQSPRYKVTKRGQDVALRCDPISGHVSLYWYRQALGQGPEFLTYFNYEAQQDKSGLPNDRFSAERPEGSISTLTIQRTEQRDSAMYRCASTLRSGGQGEAFFGQGTRLTVV.

The rearrangement joins TRBV28 to TRBJ1-1; D is undetermined. The CDR3 is 12 residues long. Germline CDR1 MDHEN, CDR2 SYDVKM. The V end was cut by 3 bases, the J end by 6 bases, with 8 bases between. The DNA for the CDR3 is TGTGCCAGCAGTTTTGCCGGGGCTGAAGCTTTCTTT. Its protein product is CASSFAGAEAFF.

The chain combines TRBV28 with TRBJ1-4; TRBD1 is a possible D gene (5 bases). Deletions cut 5 bases from V and 6 bases from J, with 16 bases between. The CDR3 covers 15 residues. Germline V gives CDR1 MDHEN, CDR2 SYDVKM. Here the CDR3 reads CASSPLTGGDEKLFF. DNA for the CDR3: TGTGCCAGCAGTCCCCTGACCGGGGGTGATGAAAAACTGTTTTTT.

This clone has just a few counts. The gene calls are TRBV29-1 and TRBJ2-3; D perhaps matches TRBD1 (5 bases). The CDR3 runs 14 residues. The V gene's germline CDR1 is SQVTM and CDR2 ANQGSEA. V was clipped by 3 bases and J by 1 base, with 11 bases between them. CDR3: CSVDSPQGTDTQYF. The CDR3 DNA reads TGCAGCGTTGATTCCCCACAGGGCACAGATACGCAGTATTTT.

The chain links TRBV5-1 to TRBJ2-7; 9 positions match TRBD2. Unmatched junction bases numbered 5, after V lost 4 bases and J lost 0 bases. CDR1 and CDR2 from the germline V gene are SGHRS and YFSETQ. The CDR3 contains 15 residues. This CDR3 is CASSLASGISYEQYF. Written as DNA, the CDR3 is TGCGCCAGCAGCCTTGCTAGCGGGATCTCCTACGAGCAGTACTTC. The full variable domain, in which reference TRBV5-1 and TRBJ2-7 provide the parts outside the CDR3, is KAGVTQTPRYLIKTRGQQVTLSCSPISGHRSVSWYQQTPGQGLQFLFEYFSETQRNKGNFPGRFSGRQFSNSRSEMNVSTLELGDSALYLCASSLASGISYEQYFGPGTRLTVT.

This clone was counted only a few times. Other nucleotide sequences from this sample produce the same CDR3. The V call is TRBV28, the J call TRBJ2-7; D is ambiguous. In germline, CDR1 is MDHEN, CDR2 SYDVKM. V was cut by 5 bases and J by 2 bases, with 4 bases left in between. The CDR3 length is 11 residues. In DNA form, the CDR3 reads TGTGCCAGCAGTCAAACCTACGAGCAGTACTTC. Residues: CASSQTYEQYF.

CDR3 loop: CASSLARQGGNTIYF. CDR3 nucleotide sequence: TGTGCCAGCAGCTTGGCCCGACAGGGAGGAAACACCATATATTTT. The chain links TRBV5-6 to TRBJ1-3, with 7 bases identical to TRBD1. CDR3 length equals 15 residues. V lost 0 bases, J lost 4 bases, and 4 bases stayed unmatched. The germline CDR1 and CDR2 sequences are SGHDT and YYEEEE.

The rearrangement joins TRBV5-1 to TRBJ2-2, with TRBD2 identical over 13 bases. The CDR3 is 15 residues long. The junction had 3 bases not matched to a gene; V was cut back by 4 bases and J by 6 bases. Per the germline V gene, CDR1 is SGHRS and CDR2 is YFSETQ. The CDR3 protein is CASSGGLAGSGELFF. The CDR3 DNA reads as TGCGCCAGCAGCGGGGGACTAGCGGGATCCGGGGAGCTGTTTTTT.

This chain links TRBV7-9 with TRBJ1-5; TRBD1 might be the D (6 bases). Germline V gene lookup returns CDR1 SEHNR and CDR2 FQNEAQ (reference sequence). V shed 4 bases and J shed 2 bases, with 12 bases lying between them. The CDR3 totals 15 residues. The DNA of the CDR3 is TGTGCCAGCAGCTCTACAGGGCTACGCAATCAGCCCCAGCATTTT. It is translated as CASSSTGLRNQPQHF.

The chain combines TRBV24-1 with TRBJ2-3, with D unclear. Germline CDR1 is KGHDR and CDR2 is SFDVKD. There are 14 residues in the CDR3. The germline V and J ends were trimmed by 4 bases and 0 bases, with 7 bases remaining between them. CDR3 DNA: TGTGCCACCAGTGAGGGCCAGAGCACAGATACGCAGTATTTT. This encodes CATSEGQSTDTQYF.

The V and J genes are TRBV10-2 and TRBJ1-4; 7 bases agree with TRBD1. In germline, CDR1 is WSHSY, CDR2 SAAADI. V shed 7 bases, J shed 5 bases, and the junction held 4 bases outside the gene matches. The CDR3 runs to 13 residues. The CDR3 DNA follows: TGCGCCAGCAAGAGGGACAGCAATGAAAAACTGTTTTTT. This encodes CASKRDSNEKLFF.

Turning to this clone: Compared with germline, one end of the junction differs, possibly owing to a read error. The chain combines TRBV9 with TRBJ1-2; D is unclear. Germline CDR1 reads SGDLS; CDR2 reads YYNGEE. The CDR3 extends over 13 amino acids. CDR3 nucleotides: TGTGCCAGCAGCCCAACCGTGCCGGGATGGGTCCTTTTC. Residues: CASSPTVPGWVLF.

This clone was detected only a few times. V gene TRBV25-1 combines with J gene TRBJ1-2, with 8 bases aligning to TRBD1. J was trimmed by 2 bases and V by 4 bases; bases with no gene match: 6. Looked up from germline, CDR1 is MGHDK and CDR2 is SYGVNS. The CDR3 covers 15 residues. The CDR3 bases are TGTGCCAGCAGTGTCCTGGACAGGGACAACTATGGCTACACCTTC. It specifies CASSVLDRDNYGYTF.

The rearrangement uses TRBV5-1 and TRBJ2-4; tentatively, D is TRBD2 (5 bases). The CDR3 has 13 amino acids. Germline lookup yields CDR1 SGHRS and CDR2 YFSETQ. The V end lost 0 bases, the J end lost 6 bases, and 7 bases lay between the germline ends. CDR3 loop: CASSLGTLNIQYF. CDR3 nucleotide sequence: TGCGCCAGCAGCTTGGGGACTTTAAACATTCAGTACTTC.

This chain uses TRBV14 with TRBJ2-2, with TRBD1 matching 7 bases. V gave up 4 bases and J gave up 4 bases; unmatched junction bases: 9. Germline CDR1 is SGHDN and CDR2 is FVKESK. The CDR3 is made up of 16 amino acids. CDR3 in amino acids: CASSPQGVLFTGELFF. In DNA, the CDR3 is TGTGCCAGCAGCCCTCAGGGGGTACTTTTCACCGGGGAGCTGTTTTTT.

This chain links TRBV24-1 with TRBJ2-3, with 10 bases aligning to TRBD1. Germline V gene sequence: CDR1 KGHDR, CDR2 SFDVKD. V dropped 4 bases and J dropped 8; count of bases not matched to a gene: 8. The CDR3 loop spans 15 amino acids. The CDR3 DNA reads TGTGCCACCAGTGAGGCCGGGACAGGGGTCGGTACGCAGTATTTT. It is translated as CATSEAGTGVGTQYF.

The chain is built from TRBV3-1 (or the pseudogene TRBV3-2) and TRBJ2-5; 8 bases align to TRBD2. The CDR3 has 14 residues. V shed 4 bases, J shed 2 bases, and the junction held 3 bases outside the gene matches. Germline loops: CDR1 LGHDT, CDR2 YNNKEL (reference sequence). CDR3 bases: TGTGCCAGCAGCCGAGCGGGAGTTCAAGAGACCCAGTACTTC. Amino acids: CASSRAGVQETQYF.

V is TRBV6-5 and J is TRBJ1-5; TRBD1 matches 7 bases. Per the germline V gene, CDR1 is MNHEY and CDR2 is SVGAGI. Unmatched junction bases numbered 5, after V lost 5 bases and J lost 1 base. The CDR3 is 15 residues long. CDR3 coding DNA: TGTGCCAGCAGTCCCCAGGGGGGAAGCAATCAGCCCCAGCATTTT. This sequence encodes CASSPQGGSNQPQHF.

This clone was seen a single time. This CDR3 is CASSQSDREVLGGYTF. The CDR3 nucleotides are TGTGCCAGCAGCCAATCAGACAGGGAGGTTCTTGGTGGCTACACCTTC. The rearrangement joins TRBV3-1 (or the pseudogene TRBV3-2) to TRBJ1-2, with 7 bases that match TRBD1. This CDR3 comprises 16 residues. V trimming: 2 bases; J trimming: 7 bases; junction bases outside the gene matches: 13. CDR1 is LGHDT and CDR2 is YNNKEL in the germline V gene (reference sequence).

The chain links TRBV19 to TRBJ2-1; the D gene is possibly TRBD1 (6 bases). The CDR3 contains 12 residues. V was shortened by 4 bases and J by 7 bases, with 8 bases between the two germline ends. The V gene's germline CDR1 is LNHDA and CDR2 SQIVND (reference sequence). The CDR3 loop reads CASSRQDNEQFF. The CDR3 DNA follows: TGTGCCAGTAGTAGACAGGATAATGAGCAGTTCTTC.

The chain couples TRBV5-4 to TRBJ2-7; the match to TRBD2 covers 11 bases. After removal of 0 bases from V and 2 bases from J, the junction contained 1 base not matched to a gene. The CDR3 consists of 15 residues. The germline gives CDR1 SGHNT, CDR2 YYREEE (reference sequence). The CDR3 region has the DNA TGTGCCAGCAGCTTGGGACTAGCGGGGACCTACGAGCAGTACTTC. Protein sequence: CASSLGLAGTYEQYF.

The J gene is TRBJ2-7, the V gene TRBV24-1; weak D call: TRBD2 (5 bases). The CDR3 has 13 amino acids. Germline V gene sequence: CDR1 KGHDR, CDR2 SFDVKD. V shed 12 bases and J shed 3 bases, with 17 bases lying between them. CDR3 DNA sequence: TGTGCCGCGATTCCCGGGGTGGTCTACGAGCAGTACTTC. This sequence encodes CAAIPGVVYEQYF.

The J gene is TRBJ1-5, the V gene TRBV7-8, with D possibly being TRBD1 (5 bases). The ends were cut back, 3 bases at V and 0 bases at J, with 12 bases in the middle. The CDR3 is 16 residues long. Per the germline V gene, CDR1 is SGHVS and CDR2 is FQNEAQ. CDR3 DNA sequence: TGTGCCAGCAGCTTGGCTACAGGTTATAGCAATCAGCCCCAGCATTTT. It encodes CASSLATGYSNQPQHF.

The J gene is TRBJ2-7, the V gene TRBV9, with D perhaps matching TRBD2 (6 bases). CDR1 SGDLS and CDR2 YYNGEE come from the germline V gene. Trimming took off 0 bases at V and 0 bases at J, with 7 bases between the two ends. The CDR3 extends over 14 amino acids. CDR3 residues: CASSVGGVSYEQYF. CDR3 sequence (DNA): TGTGCCAGCAGCGTAGGGGGGGTCTCCTACGAGCAGTACTTC. Looking up the rest from reference TRBV9 and TRBJ2-7 gives the full variable domain: DSGVTQTPKHLITATGQRVTLRCSPRSGDLSVYWYQQSLDQGLQFLIQYYNGEERAKGNILERFSAQQFPDLHSELNLSSLELGDSALYFCASSVGGVSYEQYFGPGTRLTVT.

The rearrangement links TRBV5-1 to TRBJ1-6; the D gene is possibly TRBD1 (5 bases). The germline V and J ends were trimmed by 0 bases and 5 bases, with 12 bases remaining between them. The length of the CDR3 is 16 residues. Germline lookup yields CDR1 SGHRS and CDR2 YFSETQ. The DNA of the CDR3 is TGCGCCAGCAGCTTGGCCCAGGGAAGAAATAATTCACCCCTCCACTTT. This translates into CASSLAQGRNNSPLHF.